This T cell receptor beta chain emerged from a study of graft-versus-host responses after intestinal transplantation. Whole-study context: Recipients were given multivisceral, liver-intestinal, or isolated intestinal transplants. Study findings and constraints: Circulating GvH clone levels at their peak were associated with HvG declines (early post-transplant).

V was pared by 4 bases and J by 0 bases, with 16 bases between. This CDR3 region has 16 residues. Per germline, CDR1 SGHDT and CDR2 YYEEEE. Produced via immunoSEQ multiplex PCR; TCRdb's table is partial and in-frame only. The data show roughly 85,000 clones, 85% to 95% seen once. With regard to this clone: Its target is not known.

The source was unstimulated CD8+ T cells sorted from spleen or lymph node cells, collected before transplant. This TCR derives from a human donor who was the organ donor for an intestinal transplant. The chain recombines TRBV5-6 with TRBJ1-1; the D gene is possibly TRBD1 (5 bases). CDR3 loop: CASSTSTSGLNTEAFF. CDR3 DNA sequence: TGTGCCAGCAGCACAAGTACCTCGGGACTGAACACTGAAGCTTTCTTT.